This TCR beta chain was documented in a study of cytomegalovirus exposure and HLA in healthy donors. The study's findings and limits: Later analysis indicated greater clonal expansion among HLA-associated TCR beta chains than among equally common other chains. A missense DCLRE1C variant was associated with V- and J-gene trimming of TCR beta chains in a later analysis, and an independent cohort replicated the association. Presence/absence results assume similar sequencing depth per donor, which may not hold. An analysis was carried out later, and it reportedly showed fewer N-insertions in an Asian-associated ancestry cluster than the roughly 700-donor mean.

On this clone itself: The antigen is not known.

The V and J ends lost 0 bases and 0 bases respectively, with 9 bases between them. The CDR3 runs to 15 residues. Germline V gene lookup returns CDR1 SGHRS and CDR2 YFSETQ. The PCR employed 60 Vbeta primers together with 13 Jbeta primers. Profiling relied on immunoSEQ multiplex PCR, and the TCRdb table lists in-frame clones only, not all of them. The sample holds 110,000 to 150,000 clones, roughly 80% seen once. The TCR originated in a female donor in good health and CMV-seronegative. Sequenced sample: PBMCs. The chain combines TRBV5-1 with TRBJ1-1; D call uncertain. CDR3 residues: CASSLDPNLNTEAFF. In DNA, the CDR3 is TGCGCCAGCAGCTTGGACCCAAACTTGAACACTGAAGCTTTCTTT.